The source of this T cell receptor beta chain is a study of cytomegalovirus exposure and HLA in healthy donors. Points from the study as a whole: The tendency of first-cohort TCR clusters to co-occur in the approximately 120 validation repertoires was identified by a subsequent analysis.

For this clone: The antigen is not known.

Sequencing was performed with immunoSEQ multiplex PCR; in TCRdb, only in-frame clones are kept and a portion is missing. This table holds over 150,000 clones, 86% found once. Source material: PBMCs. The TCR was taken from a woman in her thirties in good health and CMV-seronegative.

The CDR3, as DNA: TGTGCCAGCAGACCAGATCCGGCGGACTATGGCTACACCTTC. It translates to CASRPDPADYGYTF. The chain links TRBV28 to TRBJ1-2; unclear D gene. The CDR3 sequence is 14 residues long. Trimming cost V 6 bases and J 3 bases, with 14 bases left between them. Germline loops: CDR1 MDHEN, CDR2 SYDVKM.